This entry lists 5 T cell receptor beta chains sequenced from one sample in a study of shared clonotypes between healthy human individuals. The data were produced by immunoSEQ multiplex PCR, yet TCRdb's version contains in-frame clones alone and is incomplete. The data hold about 1,500,000 clones, with roughly 96% observed a single time. The material sequenced was naive CD4+ T cells sorted from blood. Subset in this sample: CD45RA+ positively selected. These receptors were taken from a young man in good health.

The CDR3 DNA reads TGTGCCAACGCAAGGGAGGTGGGGGCACCCTACGAGCAGTACTTC. As protein: CANAREVGAPYEQYF. The chain joins TRBV5-8 to TRBJ2-7; tentatively, D is TRBD1 or TRBD2 (6 bases each). Looked up from germline, CDR1 is SGHTS and CDR2 is YDEGEE. Trimming stripped 9 bases from V and 2 bases from J, with 21 bases between. CDR3 length: 15 amino acids.

In regard to this clone: The same CDR3 arises from other DNA sequences in this sample as well. V and J are TRBV18 and TRBJ2-3; D gene uncertain. Trimming took 4 bases from V and 0 from J, leaving 5 bases between them. The CDR3 extends over 13 amino acids. CDR1 is KGHSH, CDR2 LQKENI, per germline. The CDR3 bases are TGTGCCAGCTCACTTGACAGCACAGATACGCAGTATTTT. Residues: CASSLDSTDTQYF.

The chain joins TRBV29-1 to TRBJ2-5, with 9 bases matching TRBD2. The CDR3 spans 14 residues. The J segment lost 5 bases and the V segment lost 4 bases, leaving 8 bases of the junction unmatched. The V gene's germline CDR1 is SQVTM and CDR2 ANQGSEA. The CDR3 bases are TGCAGCGTTGGTGCGGGAGGGCCTGGGGAGACCCAGTACTTC. Translating gives CSVGAGGPGETQYF.

This clone was observed once. This chain joins TRBV4-1 and TRBJ2-1; tentative D call: TRBD2 (5 bases). Trimming pared 1 base from V and 9 bases from J, leaving 25 bases between. Looked up from germline, CDR1 is MGHRA and CDR2 is YSYEKL. This CDR3 comprises 18 residues. CDR3 in DNA: TGCGCCAGCAGCCAAGGCAGTCGAACCGGAGGCGGTTTGGTTGAGCAGTTCTTC. It yields the protein CASSQGSRTGGGLVEQFF.

The chain is built from TRBV29-1 and TRBJ2-7; no definite D call. CDR1 is SQVTM, CDR2 ANQGSEA, per germline. Trimming took 2 bases from V and 3 from J, leaving 8 bases between them. This CDR3 is built from 12 residues. The CDR3 bases are TGCAGCGTTGAAAAGGGAAACTACGAGCAGTACTTC. As protein: CSVEKGNYEQYF.